This entry lists 15 T cell receptor beta chains sequenced from one sample in a study of T cell responses to AZD1222 COVID-19 vaccine. The data were produced by immunoSEQ multiplex PCR, yet TCRdb's version contains in-frame clones alone and is incomplete. In the table there are fewer than 150,000 clones, more than 75% of which are singletons. This specimen was peripheral blood, taken on day 0 of AZD1222 vaccination. The receptors here all came from an adult in good health.

Turning to this clone: The same CDR3 can be traced to other DNA sequences in this sample. The genes are TRBV5-4 and TRBJ1-5; TRBD1 might be the D (5 bases). Looked up from germline, CDR1 is SGHNT and CDR2 is YYREEE (reference sequence). This CDR3 spans 14 amino acids. The V end was cut by 1 base, the J end by 4 bases, with 9 bases between. The CDR3 DNA follows: TGTGCCAGCAGCTTGAGGGGAGATAATCAGCCCCAGCATTTT. It translates to CASSLRGDNQPQHF.

This chain joins TRBV7-9 and TRBJ2-1; unclear D gene. Germline lookup yields CDR1 SEHNR and CDR2 FQNEAQ (reference sequence). Trimming removed 0 bases from V and 10 bases from J, with 10 bases in between. CDR3 length: 13 amino acids. CDR3 sequence (DNA): TGTGCCAGCAGCTTAGCCGTTGTGGAGGAGCAGTTCTTC. Its translation: CASSLAVVEEQFF.

This clone was picked up a small number of times. The V and J genes are TRBV23-1 and TRBJ1-5; D gene ambiguous. TRBV23-1 is treated as an ORF (open reading frame) with a function not yet certain. V lost 2 bases to trimming and J lost 4 bases, with 15 bases between them. The length of the CDR3 is 16 residues. CDR3 region: CASSQLRERVNQPQHF. CDR3 DNA sequence: TGCGCCAGCAGTCAACTAAGGGAGAGGGTTAATCAGCCCCAGCATTTT.

This chain joins TRBV5-1 and TRBJ1-6; tentative D call: TRBD1 (6 bases). V lost 1 base, J lost 7 bases, and 15 bases lay in between. Germline V gene lookup returns CDR1 SGHRS and CDR2 YFSETQ. This CDR3 is built from 16 residues. The CDR3 region is CASSLKEQGGNSPLHF. CDR3 DNA sequence: TGCGCCAGCAGCTTGAAGGAGCAAGGGGGAAATTCACCCCTCCACTTT.

The V call is TRBV7-9, the J call TRBJ1-3; D remains ambiguous. CDR1 is SEHNR, CDR2 FQNEAQ, per germline (reference sequence). The length of the CDR3 is 15 residues. V dropped 2 bases and J dropped 0 bases, with 8 bases sitting between them. CDR3 in DNA: TGTGCCAGCAGCTTACAGAGAAGCTCTGGAAACACCATATATTTT. Translation: CASSLQRSSGNTIYF.

The CDR3 is CASLSRQGNTEAFF. The DNA for the CDR3 is TGTGCCAGCTTGAGTCGACAGGGGAACACTGAAGCTTTCTTT. This rearrangement joins TRBV7-9 to TRBJ1-1; TRBD1 matches 7 bases. V lost 8 bases, J lost 1 base, and 7 bases stayed unmatched. Germline CDR1 and CDR2: SEHNR and FQNEAQ (reference sequence). The CDR3 length is 14 residues.

In its sample, this clone was seen a few times. The chain couples TRBV18 to TRBJ2-1; D gene uncertain. Between the trimmed V and J ends, which lost 3 bases and 5 bases, there was a span of 11 bases. This CDR3 region has 14 residues. CDR1 KGHSH and CDR2 LQKENI come from the germline V gene. CDR3 nucleotides: TGTGCCAGCTCACCGATTCAACGGGACAATGAGCAGTTCTTC. This gives the protein CASSPIQRDNEQFF. Together with reference TRBV18 and TRBJ2-1, the CDR3 gives the full variable domain: NAGVMQNPRHLVRRRGQEARLRCSPMKGHSHVYWYRQLPEEGLKFMVYLQKENIIDESGMPKERFSAEFPKEGPSILRIQQVVRGDSAAYFCASSPIQRDNEQFFGPGTRLTVL.

V is TRBV9 and J is TRBJ1-5, with D unclear. The CDR3 is 13 residues long. Per germline, CDR1 SGDLS and CDR2 YYNGEE. Trimming left V 0 bases short and J 4 bases short, with 5 bases between. The CDR3 sequence is CASSVDVNQPQHF. The CDR3 DNA is TGTGCCAGCAGCGTAGACGTGAATCAGCCCCAGCATTTT.

V gene TRBV18 combines with J gene TRBJ2-2, with no clear D. The CDR3 has 16 amino acids. The germline CDR1 and CDR2 sequences are KGHSH and LQKENI. Trimming removed 2 bases from V and 2 bases from J, with 12 bases in between. Here the CDR3 DNA reads TGTGCCAGCTCACCAAACTTGCCAGGCAACACCGGGGAGCTGTTTTTT. As protein: CASSPNLPGNTGELFF.

The V gene is TRBV5-1, the J gene TRBJ2-5; TRBD2 is a possible D gene (6 bases). The V and J ends lost 1 base and 6 bases respectively, with 19 bases between them. CDR3 length: 16 amino acids. Looked up from germline, CDR1 is SGHRS and CDR2 is YFSETQ. The DNA for the CDR3 is TGCGCCAGCAGCTTGTCGTCGGGGGAGTTTAGTAAGACCCAGTACTTC. Encoded protein: CASSLSSGEFSKTQYF.

This clone showed up just once. This sequence joins TRBV11-3 and TRBJ1-6, with 8 bases aligning to TRBD1. V gave up 4 bases and J gave up 7 bases; unmatched junction bases: 3. This CDR3 spans 14 amino acids. Germline V gene lookup returns CDR1 SGHNT and CDR2 YENEEA. The CDR3 nucleotides read TGTGCCAGCAGCTCCGGACAGGGCAATTCACCCCTCCACTTT. Translation gives CASSSGQGNSPLHF.

The rearrangement links TRBV5-1 to TRBJ2-3, with D perhaps matching TRBD1 (5 bases). The CDR3 is made up of 18 amino acids. Germline V gene sequence: CDR1 SGHRS, CDR2 YFSETQ. V lost 0 bases and J lost 1, with 18 bases in between. CDR3 residues: CASSLGFGTGGGTDTQYF. Written as DNA, the CDR3 is TGCGCCAGCAGCTTGGGGTTTGGTACAGGCGGTGGCACAGATACGCAGTATTTT.

This clone was seen just once. The V gene is TRBV30, the J gene TRBJ2-7; either TRBD1 or TRBD2 may supply D (5 bases each). V was trimmed by 4 bases and J by 5 bases, leaving 15 bases between them. This CDR3 has 13 residues. CDR1 and CDR2 (germline): GTSNPN, SVGIG (reference sequence). The CDR3 spells CAWKRGGGDEQYF. CDR3 DNA: TGTGCCTGGAAGAGGGGTGGGGGTGACGAGCAGTACTTC.

The chain employs TRBV20-1 and TRBJ2-1, with 9 bases lining up with TRBD1. In germline, CDR1 is DFQATT, CDR2 SNEGSKA (reference sequence). V shed 3 bases and J 8 bases; nucleotides not matched to a gene: 5. This CDR3 has 13 residues. The CDR3 protein is CSASWDRVDEQFF. In nucleotides, the CDR3 is TGCAGTGCTAGTTGGGACAGGGTCGATGAGCAGTTCTTC.

J is TRBJ1-2 and V is TRBV28; D ambiguous. The CDR3 consists of 13 residues. V lost 3 bases and J lost 4, with 9 bases in between. Per germline, CDR1 MDHEN and CDR2 SYDVKM. The CDR3 protein is CASSFGAAYGYTF. The CDR3 nucleotides are TGTGCCAGCAGTTTCGGCGCGGCCTATGGCTACACCTTC.